The clone carrying this TCR beta chain was observed at least ten times. Its specificity is not known. The authors ran a second PCR of 7 to 11 cycles using a sample-barcoded 5' primer and a J-beta primer mix. Each cDNA molecule, via a template-switch adaptor with 12 random nucleotides, was tagged. TCRdb re-called the 5' RACE reads with MiXCR, one entry per CDR3 protein. The data contain approximately 1.5 million distinct CDR3 sequences, approximately 43% of them seen just once; the ten biggest clones take up 4%. There were at least 5.5 micrograms of total RNA extracted from every sample. This CDR3 contains 15 residues. CDR1 is LGHNA, CDR2 YSLEER, per germline. Trimming took off 0 bases at V and 3 bases at J, with 11 bases between the two ends. The entry originates in a study of blood T cells in healthy people across ages. Study context: Per every two T cells, about one barcoded beta molecule was captured by template switching. Whole-study results and caveats: Both naive CD4+ cell counts and diversity were greater in long-lived donors than in aged donors.

The chain has TRBV4-3 and TRBJ1-2; D ambiguous. The material sequenced was blood. This clonotype was sampled from a woman aged 18-35 years in good health. The CDR3 DNA is TGCGCCAGCAGCCAAGATTCGAGTCGCTACTATGGCTACACCTTC. It is translated as CASSQDSSRYYGYTF.